This T cell receptor beta chain was sequenced for a study of blood T cell repertoires in COVID-19. The CDR3 runs 13 residues. The germline V gene has CDR1 SSHAT and CDR2 FNYEAQ (reference sequence). As regards this clone: The junction shows a germline mismatch at one end, possibly a read error.

The repertoire was sequenced with immunoSEQ multiplex PCR; TCRdb's copy has only in-frame clones and lacks some. The sample lists over 200,000 clones; approximately 80% were seen once. The specimen sequenced was PBMCs or T cells enriched from blood (not recorded which). The chain joins TRBV7-7 to TRBJ2-5, with a weak D call TRBD1 (5 bases). The TCR originated in a man aged 55 to 70 who had recovered from COVID-19. The CDR3 is CASSSPGSESQYF. As DNA, the CDR3 is TGTGCTAGCAGCTCCCCAGGGTCAGAGTCCCAGTACTTC.